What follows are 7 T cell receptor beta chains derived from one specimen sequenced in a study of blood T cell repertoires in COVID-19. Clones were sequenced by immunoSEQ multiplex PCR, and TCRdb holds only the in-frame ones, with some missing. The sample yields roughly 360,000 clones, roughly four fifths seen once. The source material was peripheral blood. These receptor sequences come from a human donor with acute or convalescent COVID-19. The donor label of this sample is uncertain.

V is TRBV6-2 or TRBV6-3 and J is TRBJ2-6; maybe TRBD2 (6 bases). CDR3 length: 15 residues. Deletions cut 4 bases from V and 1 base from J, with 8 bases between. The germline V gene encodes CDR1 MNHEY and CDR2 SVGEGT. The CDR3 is CASSFGGSGANVLTF. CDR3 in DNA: TGTGCCAGCAGTTTCGGGGGATCTGGGGCCAACGTCCTGACTTTC.

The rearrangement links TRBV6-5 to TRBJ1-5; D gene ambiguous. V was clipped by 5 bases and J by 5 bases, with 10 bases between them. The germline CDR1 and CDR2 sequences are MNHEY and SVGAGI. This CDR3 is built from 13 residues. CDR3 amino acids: CASSLPRDQPQHF. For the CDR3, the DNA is TGTGCCAGCAGTCTGCCTCGCGATCAGCCCCAGCATTTT.

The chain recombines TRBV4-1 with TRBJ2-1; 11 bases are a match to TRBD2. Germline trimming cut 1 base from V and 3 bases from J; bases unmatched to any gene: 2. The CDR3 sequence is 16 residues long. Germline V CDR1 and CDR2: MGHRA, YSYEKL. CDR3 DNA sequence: TGCGCCAGCAGCCAAGCCGGGACTAGCGGCTACAATGAGCAGTTCTTC. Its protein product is CASSQAGTSGYNEQFF.

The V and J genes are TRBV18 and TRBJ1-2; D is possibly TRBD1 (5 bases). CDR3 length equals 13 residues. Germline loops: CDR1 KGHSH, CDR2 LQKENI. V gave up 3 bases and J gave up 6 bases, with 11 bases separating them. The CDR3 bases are TGTGCCAGCTCACCCGGGACTAAGAATGGCTACACCTTC. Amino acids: CASSPGTKNGYTF.

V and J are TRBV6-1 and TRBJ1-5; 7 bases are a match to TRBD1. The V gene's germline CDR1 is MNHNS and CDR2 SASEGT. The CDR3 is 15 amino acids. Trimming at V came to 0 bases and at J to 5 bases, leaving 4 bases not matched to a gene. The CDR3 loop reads CASSEADRSYQPQHF. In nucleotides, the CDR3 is TGTGCCAGCAGTGAAGCGGACAGGAGTTATCAGCCCCAGCATTTT.

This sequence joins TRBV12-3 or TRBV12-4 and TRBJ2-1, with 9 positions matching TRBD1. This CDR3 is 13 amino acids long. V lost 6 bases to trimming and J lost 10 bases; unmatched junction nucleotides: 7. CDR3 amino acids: CASRGQGPGEQFF. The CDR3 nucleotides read TGTGCCAGCAGGGGACAGGGTCCCGGGGAGCAGTTCTTC.

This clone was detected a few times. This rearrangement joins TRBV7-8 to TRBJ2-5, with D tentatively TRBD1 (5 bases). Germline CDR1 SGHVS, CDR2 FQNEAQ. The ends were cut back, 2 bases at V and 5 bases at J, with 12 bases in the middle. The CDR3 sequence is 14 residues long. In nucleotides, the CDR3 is TGTGCCAGCAGCTTAAGGCAGGGCATCGAGACCCAGTACTTC. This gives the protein CASSLRQGIETQYF.